The 8 T cell receptor beta chains below were found in one sample sequenced in a study of beta chain features in type 1 diabetes. Expressed TCRB transcripts were sequenced because the isolated RNA had all been reverse transcribed beforehand. The repertoire was sequenced with immunoSEQ multiplex PCR; TCRdb's copy has only in-frame clones and lacks some. The sample consists of about 250,000 clones, less than 15% of them appearing once. Sequencing used naive CD4+ T cells from blood. These receptors were taken from a woman between 35 and 50 years old in good health.

V usage is TRBV2 and J usage is TRBJ2-5; TRBD2 agrees at 8 bases. V dropped 10 bases and J dropped 4; count of bases not matched to a gene: 8. The CDR3 is made up of 13 amino acids. The germline CDR1 and CDR2 sequences are SNHLY and FYNNEI. The CDR3 sequence is CATGVAGIETQYF. DNA for the CDR3: TGTGCCACCGGGGTAGCGGGGATAGAGACCCAGTACTTC.

This clone was picked up a small number of times. The V call is TRBV5-4, the J call TRBJ2-1; 13 bases fit TRBD2. CDR1 and CDR2 from the germline V gene are SGHNT and YYREEE (reference sequence). The J segment lost 9 bases and the V segment lost 4 bases, leaving 7 bases of the junction unmatched. The CDR3 covers 15 residues. CDR3: CASSTLAGGLGEQFF. The CDR3, as DNA: TGTGCCAGCAGCACACTAGCGGGGGGGCTTGGTGAGCAGTTCTTC.

A few counts support this clone. The chain has TRBV6-1 and TRBJ2-5; D not resolved. Germline V gene lookup returns CDR1 MNHNS and CDR2 SASEGT. Trimming left V 4 bases short and J 5 bases short, with 11 bases between. This CDR3 is 13 amino acids long. In DNA form, the CDR3 reads TGTGCCAGCAGTGGAGGATCCGGGGAGACCCAGTACTTC. Protein product: CASSGGSGETQYF.

In this sample, this clone turned up a few times. The rearrangement joins TRBV2 to TRBJ2-6; D ambiguous. With 4 bases removed from V and 4 bases from J, the gap between germline ends came to 14 bases. CDR3 length equals 16 residues. Germline CDR1 reads SNHLY; CDR2 reads FYNNEI. The CDR3 loop reads CASSARHGSGANVLTF. DNA for the CDR3: TGTGCCAGCAGTGCCCGACACGGTTCGGGGGCCAACGTCCTGACTTTC. The full variable domain, completed using reference TRBV2 and TRBJ2-6, is EPEVTQTPSHQVTQMGQEVILRCVPISNHLYFYWYRQILGQKVEFLVSFYNNEISEKSEIFDDQFSVERPDGSNFTLKIRSTKLEDSAMYFCASSARHGSGANVLTFGAGSRLTVL.

The V call is TRBV6-5, the J call TRBJ2-5; a possible D gene is TRBD2 (6 bases). Trimming removed 0 bases from V and 4 bases from J, with 9 bases in between. The CDR3 runs 14 residues. CDR1 MNHEY and CDR2 SVGAGI come from the germline V gene. For the CDR3, the DNA is TGTGCCAGCAGTTACTCGGGGGGTGGAGAGACCCAGTACTTC. Its translation is CASSYSGGGETQYF.

This clone appeared many times. The chain couples TRBV7-9 to TRBJ2-7, with TRBD2 identical over 15 bases. The CDR3 is 15 residues long. With V trimmed by 3 bases and J by 4 bases, 1 base remained unmatched. The germline CDR1 and CDR2 sequences are SEHNR and FQNEAQ (reference sequence). CDR3: CASSFGTSGGYEQYF. CDR3 nucleotides: TGTGCCAGCAGCTTTGGGACTAGCGGGGGGTACGAGCAGTACTTC.

This clone has just a few counts. The chain combines TRBV29-1 with TRBJ1-1, with D perhaps matching TRBD1 (5 bases). CDR3 size: 13 residues. Trimming removed 4 bases from V and 1 base from J, with 10 bases in between. Germline loops: CDR1 SQVTM, CDR2 ANQGSEA. CDR3 coding DNA: TGCAGCGTTGGTGGGGCCGGGAACACTGAAGCTTTCTTT. Translation: CSVGGAGNTEAFF.

The V call is TRBV5-6, the J call TRBJ2-3; D is undetermined. Trimming removed 5 bases from V and 4 bases from J, with 8 bases in between. Per germline, CDR1 SGHDT and CDR2 YYEEEE. The CDR3 runs 12 residues. The CDR3 spells CASSSRADTQYF. CDR3 in DNA: TGTGCCAGCAGTTCCCGGGCAGATACGCAGTATTTT.